The clone carrying this T cell receptor (beta chain) was counted between two and nine times. This record belongs to a study of blood T cell repertoires in COVID-19. The CDR3 loop spans 15 amino acids. V dropped 5 bases and J dropped 7; count of bases not matched to a gene: 8. Germline V gives CDR1 SGHAT, CDR2 FQNNGV. Generated by immunoSEQ multiplex PCR, the TCRdb table keeps only in-frame clones and is missing some. The sample has 150,000 to 200,000 clones; more than 70% are singletons. The sequence came from a woman over 75 with active or convalescent COVID-19. The chain couples TRBV11-2 to TRBJ1-2, with 12 bases lining up with TRBD1. The sequenced sample consisted of peripheral blood. The CDR3 nucleotides read TGTGCCAGCAGCCCAGGGACAGGGGGCGCCTCTGGCTACACCTTC. Protein product: CASSPGTGGASGYTF.